These 25 T cell receptor beta chains were sequenced from one sample in a study of cytomegalovirus exposure and HLA in healthy donors. Method: immunoSEQ multiplex PCR; TCRdb's copy keeps in-frame clones and lacks some. Among more than 55,000 clones listed, approximately 88% were seen once. Sequenced sample: PBMCs. All receptors derive from a woman aged 18-29 years in good health and CMV-seronegative.

In this sample, this clone turned up a few times. This rearrangement joins TRBV7-9 to TRBJ1-5, with D uncertain. The length of the CDR3 is 14 residues. The V and J ends lost 2 bases and 7 bases respectively, with 12 bases between them. Germline V gives CDR1 SEHNR, CDR2 FQNEAQ (reference sequence). The CDR3 reads CASSLSSEGQPQHF. In nucleotides, the CDR3 is TGTGCCAGCAGCTTATCCAGCGAAGGACAGCCCCAGCATTTT.

This clone appeared once. The rearrangement joins TRBV4-1 to TRBJ1-3; D is ambiguous. The CDR3 is 16 residues long. Trimming removed 6 bases at V and 2 bases at J, with 17 bases between. From germline, CDR1 is MGHRA and CDR2 YSYEKL. The CDR3: CASSPPGVSTGNTIYF. The DNA for the CDR3 is TGCGCCAGCAGTCCACCCGGGGTCAGCACTGGAAACACCATATATTTT.

The chain carries TRBV5-5 and TRBJ1-3; D unresolved. V was clipped by 2 bases and J by 3 bases, with 12 bases between them. Germline CDR1 and CDR2: SGHKS and YYEKEE (reference sequence). The CDR3 consists of 15 residues. CDR3 in DNA: TGTGCCAGCAGCTTTGTATCGGGTCGTGGAAACACCATATATTTT. Translated: CASSFVSGRGNTIYF.

In DNA form, the CDR3 reads TGCGCCAGCAGCTCCCGAACAGCAGGGGGCGCCCCTGCCTACGAGCAGTACTTC. It codes for CASSSRTAGGAPAYEQYF. This chain links TRBV5-1 with TRBJ2-7, with TRBD1 matching 8 bases. This CDR3 has 18 residues. V lost 3 bases to trimming and J lost 2 bases; unmatched junction nucleotides: 16. Germline V lookup: CDR1 SGHRS, CDR2 YFSETQ.

The rearrangement joins TRBV11-2 to TRBJ1-4; D is possibly TRBD1 (6 bases). CDR3 length: 14 residues. Trimming removed 4 bases from V and 3 bases from J, with 9 bases in between. Germline assignment: CDR1 SGHAT and CDR2 FQNNGV. The CDR3 bases are TGTGCCAGCAGCTCGGACAGAGCTAATGAAAAACTGTTTTTT. Protein sequence: CASSSDRANEKLFF.

The J gene is TRBJ2-3, the V gene TRBV18; TRBD2 agrees at 8 bases. CDR3 length: 16 residues. Germline V gives CDR1 KGHSH, CDR2 LQKENI. J gave up 4 bases and V 3 bases, and 9 bases lay outside the gene matches. CDR3 residues: CASSPRTGGVADTQYF. The CDR3 bases are TGTGCCAGCTCACCCCGAACGGGGGGGGTAGCAGATACGCAGTATTTT.

The chain employs TRBV5-1 and TRBJ1-2; 7 bases agree with TRBD1. The germline V gene has CDR1 SGHRS and CDR2 YFSETQ. CDR3 size: 15 residues. V lost 4 bases, J lost 2 bases, and 8 bases stayed unmatched. CDR3 region: CASSTARQGNYGYTF. The CDR3 bases are TGCGCCAGCAGCACAGCCCGACAGGGAAACTATGGCTACACCTTC.

The chain employs TRBV7-2 and TRBJ2-7; the match to TRBD1 covers 7 bases. V dropped 1 base and J dropped 1; count of bases not matched to a gene: 4. Germline V lookup: CDR1 SGHTA, CDR2 FQGNSA. This CDR3 is 15 amino acids long. CDR3 bases: TGTGCCAGCAGCTTAGTATCAGGGGGATCCTACGAGCAGTACTTC. Amino acids: CASSLVSGGSYEQYF.

The chain carries TRBV15 and TRBJ2-7; 11 bases match TRBD1. With V trimmed by 5 bases and J by 7 bases, 10 bases remained unmatched. This CDR3 comprises 15 residues. The germline V gene encodes CDR1 LNHNV and CDR2 YYDKDF (reference sequence). CDR3 loop: CATSDDGQGAEEQYF. CDR3 bases: TGTGCCACCAGCGACGATGGACAGGGGGCAGAGGAGCAGTACTTC.

The chain joins TRBV28 to TRBJ2-1; no reliable D call. CDR3 length: 12 amino acids. Trimming removed 6 bases at V and 7 bases at J, with 10 bases between. CDR1 and CDR2 from the germline V gene are MDHEN and SYDVKM. The CDR3 sequence is CASRSHGNEQFF. CDR3 coding DNA: TGTGCCAGCAGATCCCACGGGAATGAGCAGTTCTTC.

Here the CDR3 DNA reads TGCGCCAGCAGTGGACATAAGACAGGGGTCGGACAGCCCCAGCATTTT. Amino acid sequence: CASSGHKTGVGQPQHF. The chain is built from TRBV10-2 and TRBJ1-5; 8 bases match TRBD1. In germline, CDR1 is WSHSY, CDR2 SAAADI. The CDR3 sequence is 16 residues long. The trim removed 4 bases at V and 7 bases at J, leaving 12 bases unmatched.

The gene calls are TRBV27 and TRBJ2-1, with 15 nucleotides matching TRBD2. Germline V gene data show CDR1 as MNHEY and CDR2 as SMNVEV (reference sequence). The V gene end was trimmed by 7 bases and the J gene end by 0 bases; junction bases not matched to a gene: 7. This CDR3 is 18 amino acids long. The CDR3 protein is CASKTGTSGRPSYNEQFF. CDR3 DNA: TGTGCCAGCAAAACCGGGACTAGCGGGAGGCCCTCCTACAATGAGCAGTTCTTC.

V is TRBV9 and J is TRBJ2-1, with 11 positions matching TRBD2. V gave up 4 bases and J gave up 3 bases; unmatched junction bases: 3. Germline lookup yields CDR1 SGDLS and CDR2 YYNGEE. This CDR3 is 15 amino acids long. The DNA of the CDR3 is TGTGCCAGCAGCACAGGGACTAGCGGCTACAATGAGCAGTTCTTC. This sequence encodes CASSTGTSGYNEQFF.

The CDR3 reads CSVRRDSSTDTQYF. The CDR3 DNA reads TGCAGCGTCCGTCGAGATTCTAGCACAGATACGCAGTATTTT. The chain links TRBV29-1 to TRBJ2-3; no clear D. The CDR3 has 14 residues. V dropped 6 bases and J dropped 0 bases, with 13 bases sitting between them. In germline, CDR1 is SQVTM, CDR2 ANQGSEA.

V is TRBV4-2 and J is TRBJ2-7; 7 nucleotides line up with TRBD1. V was pared by 4 bases and J by 12 bases, with 6 bases of the junction left unmatched. There are 11 residues in the CDR3. Per the germline V gene, CDR1 is LGHNA and CDR2 is YNFKEQ. The CDR3 reads CASSREGALYF. The CDR3 nucleotides read TGTGCCAGCAGCCGCGAGGGGGCTCTGTACTTC.

This chain links TRBV5-4 with TRBJ2-7; TRBD2 agrees at 11 bases. V dropped 4 bases and J dropped 2; count of bases not matched to a gene: 2. The CDR3 contains 14 residues. Germline V lookup: CDR1 SGHNT, CDR2 YYREEE (reference sequence). The CDR3 DNA reads TGTGCCAGCAGCCATAGCGGGGGGGCCTACGAGCAGTACTTC. Protein product: CASSHSGGAYEQYF. The full variable domain, with the rest looked up from reference TRBV5-4 and TRBJ2-7, is ETGVTQSPTHLIKTRGQQVTLRCSSQSGHNTVSWYQQALGQGPQFIFQYYREEENGRGNFPPRFSGLQFPNYSSELNVNALELDDSALYLCASSHSGGAYEQYFGPGTRLTVT.

In DNA, the CDR3 is TGTGCCAGCAGCTTGACAGCCTACGAGCAGTACTTC. It yields the protein CASSLTAYEQYF. The rearrangement uses TRBV7-8 and TRBJ2-7; TRBD1 is a possible D gene (5 bases). Germline assignment: CDR1 SGHVS and CDR2 FQNEAQ. CDR3 length: 12 residues. Deletions cut 3 bases from V and 2 bases from J, with 5 bases between.

This chain joins TRBV19 and TRBJ2-3; 9 nucleotides align to TRBD2. The germline V gene encodes CDR1 LNHDA and CDR2 SQIVND (reference sequence). This CDR3 has 13 amino acids. V shed 10 bases, J shed 3 bases, and the junction held 5 bases outside the gene matches. DNA of the CDR3: TGTGCCATCCAAGCGGGGGGTACAGATACGCAGTATTTT. It specifies CAIQAGGTDTQYF.

The chain joins TRBV7-9 to TRBJ1-1; TRBD1 agrees at 8 bases. V lost 1 base to trimming and J lost 0 bases; unmatched junction nucleotides: 1. This CDR3 region has 15 residues. CDR1 SEHNR and CDR2 FQNEAQ come from the germline V gene (reference sequence). CDR3 loop: CASSLGTGMNTEAFF. The CDR3 nucleotides are TGTGCCAGCAGCTTAGGGACAGGGATGAACACTGAAGCTTTCTTT.

The chain carries TRBV6-5 and TRBJ2-7; 9 nucleotides align to TRBD1. Trimming cost V 6 bases and J 6 bases; bases outside gene matches: 6. Germline V gene lookup returns CDR1 MNHEY and CDR2 SVGAGI. The CDR3 is 13 residues long. CDR3: CASRWDRAREQYF. The CDR3 bases are TGTGCCAGCAGATGGGACAGGGCACGCGAGCAGTACTTC.

V is TRBV11-2 and J is TRBJ2-7, with 9 bases identical to TRBD2. The CDR3 is 14 residues long. CDR1 is SGHAT and CDR2 is FQNNGV in the germline V gene. The trim removed 6 bases at V and 2 bases at J, leaving 5 bases unmatched. CDR3 coding DNA: TGTGCCAGCAGTTATAGCGGGAGAGCCTACGAGCAGTACTTC. This sequence encodes CASSYSGRAYEQYF.

V gene TRBV5-4 combines with J gene TRBJ2-3, with 7 bases that match TRBD2. J was trimmed by 4 bases and V by 5 bases; bases with no gene match: 10. Germline CDR1 SGHNT, CDR2 YYREEE (reference sequence). There are 15 residues in the CDR3. CDR3 region: CASRVGREWADTQYF. As DNA, the CDR3 is TGTGCCAGCAGGGTTGGGCGGGAGTGGGCAGATACGCAGTATTTT.

The chain carries TRBV5-4 and TRBJ2-7; TRBD2 aligns across 7 bases. Germline-derived CDR1 and CDR2 are SGHNT and YYREEE (reference sequence). The V gene end was trimmed by 0 bases and the J gene end by 2 bases; junction bases not matched to a gene: 8. CDR3 size: 16 residues. DNA for the CDR3: TGTGCCAGCAGCTTGGCCGGGGGGAGTATAGCCTACGAGCAGTACTTC. Amino acids: CASSLAGGSIAYEQYF. Filled out from reference TRBV5-4 and TRBJ2-7, the complete variable domain reads ETGVTQSPTHLIKTRGQQVTLRCSSQSGHNTVSWYQQALGQGPQFIFQYYREEENGRGNFPPRFSGLQFPNYSSELNVNALELDDSALYLCASSLAGGSIAYEQYFGPGTRLTVT.

V gene TRBV28 combines with J gene TRBJ2-7, with 8 bases that match TRBD1. Germline V gene sequence: CDR1 MDHEN, CDR2 SYDVKM. Trimming at V came to 5 bases and at J to 0 bases, leaving 3 bases not matched to a gene. There are 14 residues in the CDR3. The CDR3 sequence: CASSETGDSYEQYF. The CDR3 bases are TGTGCCAGCAGTGAGACAGGGGACTCCTACGAGCAGTACTTC.

The chain couples TRBV18 to TRBJ2-3; 9 bases map to TRBD2. In germline, CDR1 is KGHSH, CDR2 LQKENI. V trimming: 3 bases; J trimming: 4 bases; junction bases outside the gene matches: 5. The CDR3 runs to 15 residues. The CDR3 region is CASSPLAGVADTQYF. The DNA of the CDR3 is TGTGCCAGCTCACCCTTAGCGGGGGTGGCAGATACGCAGTATTTT.